One and the same sample provided the 31 T cell receptor beta chains below, sequenced in a study of Graves' ophthalmopathy and Graves' hyperthyroidism. Amplified material comprised TCR beta CDR3 regions derived from RNA transcripts. Scientists carried out first-round RT-PCR using HTBI primers and then a second-round multiplex PCR. One entry per CDR3 protein, called by TCRdb with MiXCR from the multiplex PCR reads. The sample gives 200,000 to 250,000 distinct CDR3 sequences, less than 30% of which show up once; over 7.5% is in the top ten. Sequenced sample: peripheral blood. Every receptor here comes from a man between 45 and 60 years old with Graves' ophthalmopathy.

This clonotype was picked up one time. The chain recombines TRBV20-1 with TRBJ1-2; 8 nucleotides line up with TRBD1. Germline lookup yields CDR1 DFQATT and CDR2 SNEGSKA (reference sequence). The trim removed 4 bases at V and 4 bases at J, leaving 8 bases unmatched. The length of the CDR3 is 14 residues. CDR3 loop: CSAITGGRSYGYTF. DNA for the CDR3: TGCAGTGCTATTACAGGGGGGCGGAGCTATGGCTACACCTTC.

This clonotype was observed once. The chain combines TRBV6-2 or TRBV6-3 with TRBJ2-7; TRBD1 agrees at 7 bases. The CDR3 covers 14 residues. V gave up 6 bases and J gave up 5 bases; unmatched junction bases: 10. Germline CDR1 reads MNHEY; CDR2 reads SVGEGT. In DNA form, the CDR3 reads TGTGCCAGCAGCTCAATGGACAGGAACAACGAGCAGTACTTC. Protein: CASSSMDRNNEQYF.

This clonotype was observed many times. This chain links TRBV12-3 or TRBV12-4 with TRBJ2-5, with D maybe TRBD2 (5 bases). This CDR3 region has 14 residues. V lost 1 base, J lost 2 bases, and 8 bases lay in between. The CDR3, as DNA: TGTGCCAGCAGTTTAGAGGACTTACAAGAGACCCAGTACTTC. This sequence encodes CASSLEDLQETQYF.

This clonotype was seen at least ten times. This chain joins TRBV12-3 or TRBV12-4 and TRBJ2-7, with D perhaps given as TRBD1 or TRBD2 (5 bases each). The CDR3 length is 17 residues. Trimming took off 8 bases at V and 7 bases at J, with 30 bases between the two ends. As DNA, the CDR3 is TGTGCCAGCCGCTCGGAGCGGCCTCGTGGGGCGGGTAATGAGCAGTACTTC. This encodes CASRSERPRGAGNEQYF.

This clonotype was recorded many times. This chain joins TRBV19 and TRBJ2-1, with 11 nucleotides matching TRBD2. The CDR3 has 17 amino acids. Germline CDR1 reads LNHDA; CDR2 reads SQIVND (reference sequence). J gave up 6 bases and V 6 bases, and 13 bases lay outside the gene matches. The CDR3 nucleotides read TGTGCCAGTAGCAAAGCCTTAGCGGGAGGGCCGCCCAATGAGCAGTTCTTC. It codes for CASSKALAGGPPNEQFF.

Ten or more counts support this clonotype. This chain links TRBV6-2 or TRBV6-3 with TRBJ1-2; unclear D gene. The CDR3 has 15 amino acids. V shed 0 bases and J shed 3 bases, with 11 bases lying between them. CDR1 is MNHEY, CDR2 SVGEGT, per germline. The CDR3 DNA is TGTGCCAGCAGTTACTCGGCATCCTTCGACTATGGCTACACCTTC. Translation: CASSYSASFDYGYTF.

The chain is built from TRBV19 and TRBJ2-5; perhaps D is TRBD1 or TRBD2 (5 bases each). This CDR3 comprises 14 residues. Trimming removed 3 bases at V and 5 bases at J, with 13 bases between. CDR1 and CDR2 (germline): LNHDA, SQIVND (reference sequence). CDR3 in DNA: TGTGCCAGTAGTATGCGAGGGGTCCTGGAGACCCAGTACTTC. Its protein product is CASSMRGVLETQYF.

Ten or more counts support this clonotype. The chain carries TRBV12-3 or TRBV12-4 and TRBJ2-7; TRBD1 matches at 7 bases. Trimming took 3 bases from V and 1 from J; bases not matched to a gene: 6. This CDR3 is built from 15 residues. CDR3 in DNA: TGTGCCAGCAGTTTTGAGGGGGCCGGGTCCTACGAGCAGTACTTC. Protein sequence: CASSFEGAGSYEQYF.

In its sample, this clonotype was seen many times. J is TRBJ2-4 and V is TRBV11-2; the match to TRBD2 covers 9 bases. The CDR3 is 20 residues long. Losses at the gene ends were 5 bases for V and 0 bases for J; bases not matched to a gene: 17. Germline CDR1 is SGHAT and CDR2 is FQNNGV. The CDR3 coding sequence is TGTGCCAGCAGCCGCCCGCTAGGGGCTAGCGGGGCCCTAGCCAAAAACATTCAGTACTTC. It yields the protein CASSRPLGASGALAKNIQYF.

This clonotype was seen repeatedly, ten times or more. This chain connects TRBV6-2 or TRBV6-3 to TRBJ1-3; D unclear. The CDR3 runs 17 residues. Germline V gene data show CDR1 as MNHEY and CDR2 as SVGEGT. Between the trimmed V and J ends, which lost 2 bases and 0 bases, there was a span of 14 bases. The CDR3 bases are TGTGCCAGCAGTTACCCCCGCGACGCCGACTCTGGAAACACCATATATTTT. Residues: CASSYPRDADSGNTIYF.

This clonotype was counted ten times or more. The chain uses TRBV7-2 and TRBJ2-7, with a tentative D call TRBD2 (6 bases). Germline V gene sequence: CDR1 SGHTA, CDR2 FQGNSA. This CDR3 is built from 14 residues. V lost 5 bases, J lost 3 bases, and 14 bases lay in between. CDR3 DNA sequence: TGTGCCAGCAGCCGAGTGCCTAGCGACTACGAGCAGTACTTC. Translating it yields CASSRVPSDYEQYF. The variable domain in full, with the rest retrieved from reference TRBV7-2 and TRBJ2-7, is GAGVSQSPSNKVTEKGKDVELRCDPISGHTALYWYRQSLGQGLEFLIYFQGNSAPDKSGLPSDRFSAERTGGSVSTLTIQRTQQEDSAVYLCASSRVPSDYEQYFGPGTRLTVT.

This chain uses TRBV20-1 with TRBJ2-2, with TRBD2 matching over 8 bases. J gave up 0 bases and V 6 bases, and 3 bases lay outside the gene matches. The germline CDR1 and CDR2 sequences are DFQATT and SNEGSKA (reference sequence). The CDR3 contains 14 residues. The CDR3 loop is CSAPLAANTGELFF. The CDR3 bases are TGCAGTGCCCCACTAGCGGCGAACACCGGGGAGCTGTTTTTT.

This clonotype came up many times. In DNA form, the CDR3 reads TGTGCCAGCAGTTACGGACACAACTATGGCTACACCTTC. Amino acids: CASSYGHNYGYTF. The chain employs TRBV6-2 or TRBV6-3 and TRBJ1-2, with TRBD1 as a possible D gene (5 bases). The V and J ends lost 2 bases and 2 bases respectively, with 6 bases between them. CDR3 length: 13 amino acids. Germline values: CDR1 MNHEY, CDR2 SVGEGT.

This clonotype was detected only a few times. V is TRBV12-5 and J is TRBJ1-1; 7 nucleotides align to TRBD1. The CDR3 loop spans 14 amino acids. V shed 4 bases and J 6 bases; nucleotides not matched to a gene: 8. The germline CDR1 and CDR2 sequences are LGHNT and FRNRAP. CDR3 protein: CASGWTGQQSEAFF. CDR3 coding DNA: TGTGCTAGTGGTTGGACAGGACAGCAGTCTGAAGCTTTCTTT.

J is TRBJ1-2 and V is TRBV28; D remains unclear. This CDR3 contains 15 residues. V lost 2 bases to trimming and J lost 1 base, with 11 bases between them. Germline-derived CDR1 and CDR2 are MDHEN and SYDVKM. Here the CDR3 reads CASSLIVGNNYGYTF. As DNA, the CDR3 is TGTGCCAGCAGTTTAATTGTAGGGAATAACTATGGCTACACCTTC.

This clonotype showed up many times. The chain employs TRBV20-1 and TRBJ2-7; D remains ambiguous. Germline CDR1 reads DFQATT; CDR2 reads SNEGSKA (reference sequence). This CDR3 spans 14 amino acids. Trimming removed 1 base at V and 2 bases at J, with 12 bases between. The CDR3 DNA is TGCAGTGCTAGAGGGAAGGTGGGCCCCTACGAGCAGTACTTC. Amino acid sequence: CSARGKVGPYEQYF.

This clonotype occurred many times. The chain joins TRBV6-2 or TRBV6-3 to TRBJ1-5; TRBD1 might be the D (5 bases). V dropped 0 bases and J dropped 5 bases, with 20 bases sitting between them. The CDR3 is 18 amino acids. The germline gives CDR1 MNHEY, CDR2 SVGEGT. In nucleotides, the CDR3 is TGTGCCAGCAGTTACTCGACTGAGTTTGTTATGGGGCATCAGCCCCAGCATTTT. This codes for CASSYSTEFVMGHQPQHF.

The gene calls are TRBV19 and TRBJ1-1; possibly TRBD1 for D (6 bases). CDR3 length: 13 residues. V was clipped by 10 bases and J by 0 bases, with 12 bases between them. Germline V gene sequence: CDR1 LNHDA, CDR2 SQIVND (reference sequence). The CDR3 sequence is CATGQSLNTEAFF. CDR3 nucleotide sequence: TGTGCCACTGGACAGTCATTGAACACTGAAGCTTTCTTT. The full variable domain, completed using reference TRBV19 and TRBJ1-1, is DGGITQSPKYLFRKEGQNVTLSCEQNLNHDAMYWYRQDPGQGLRLIYYSQIVNDFQKGDIAEGYSVSREKKESFPLTVTSAQKNPTAFYLCATGQSLNTEAFFGQGTRLTVV.

The chain has TRBV12-3 or TRBV12-4 and TRBJ1-2; a possible D gene is TRBD1 (5 bases). The CDR3 runs 11 residues. V was cut by 6 bases and J by 10 bases, with 12 bases left in between. The CDR3 reads CASRSTAYYTF. For the CDR3, the DNA is TGTGCCAGCAGGTCGACAGCTTACTACACCTTC.

The sample holds many counts of this clonotype. A much larger clone sits a single nucleotide away, making a read error possible. The rearrangement joins TRBV11-1 to TRBJ1-1; D is unresolved. The germline V gene encodes CDR1 SGHAT and CDR2 FQDESV (reference sequence). The CDR3 totals 15 residues. The CDR3 bases are TGTGCCAGCAACTTATCCGCCAGTTTGAACACTGAAGCTTTCTTT. Translating gives CASNLSASLNTEAFF.

The chain is built from TRBV15 and TRBJ2-5; 7 bases are shared with TRBD2. Germline lookup yields CDR1 LNHNV and CDR2 YYDKDF (reference sequence). CDR3 length: 14 residues. V was pared by 6 bases and J by 4 bases, with 8 bases of the junction left unmatched. The CDR3 is CATRKRGGSETQYF. The CDR3 nucleotides are TGTGCCACCAGGAAGAGGGGAGGGTCAGAGACCCAGTACTTC.

This clonotype was seen repeatedly, ten times or more. V and J are TRBV4-3 and TRBJ2-3; D is unclear. CDR1 is LGHNA and CDR2 is YSLEER in the germline V gene. V was trimmed by 4 bases and J by 1 base, leaving 6 bases between them. This CDR3 contains 13 residues. The CDR3 protein is CASSLQGTDTQYF. The CDR3 DNA sequence: TGCGCCAGCAGCCTCCAGGGCACAGATACGCAGTATTTT.

This clonotype came up many times. The chain has TRBV19 and TRBJ2-2; 12 bases fit TRBD2. Germline V lookup: CDR1 LNHDA, CDR2 SQIVND (reference sequence). This CDR3 is 17 amino acids long. Unmatched junction bases numbered 14, after V lost 7 bases and J lost 8 bases. The chain's CDR3 is CASTPRTSGNLRGELFF. The CDR3 region has the DNA TGTGCCAGTACACCGCGGACTAGCGGGAATTTAAGGGGGGAGCTGTTTTTT.

This chain uses TRBV13 with TRBJ1-5, with 10 nucleotides matching TRBD1. The CDR3 totals 15 residues. The trim removed 5 bases at V and 4 bases at J, leaving 5 bases unmatched. Per the germline V gene, CDR1 is PRHDT and CDR2 is FYEKMQ (reference sequence). The CDR3 DNA reads as TGTGCCAGCAGCCAAAGGGGACAGGGGAATCAGCCCCAGCATTTT. As protein: CASSQRGQGNQPQHF.

Ten or more counts support this clonotype. This rearrangement joins TRBV27 to TRBJ2-7; a weak D match, TRBD2 (6 bases). The CDR3 loop spans 14 amino acids. V was shortened by 6 bases and J by 3 bases, with 15 bases between the two germline ends. Germline V lookup: CDR1 MNHEY, CDR2 SMNVEV (reference sequence). CDR3 in amino acids: CASRFRERVYEQYF. Here the CDR3 DNA reads TGTGCCAGCAGATTCCGGGAGCGCGTCTACGAGCAGTACTTC.

The gene calls are TRBV6-1 and TRBJ2-7; D not certain. Germline values: CDR1 MNHNS, CDR2 SASEGT. This CDR3 spans 12 amino acids. Trimming left V 5 bases short and J 4 bases short, with 9 bases between. CDR3 sequence reads: CASSKDGYEQYF. CDR3 sequence (DNA): TGTGCCAGCAGTAAAGACGGTTACGAGCAGTACTTC.

In its sample, this clonotype ranks as medium-sized. CDR3: CASSDTQDYGYTF. In nucleotides, the CDR3 is TGTGCCAGCAGTGACACTCAGGACTATGGCTACACCTTC. The chain employs TRBV6-1 and TRBJ1-2; D is ambiguous. Germline CDR1 is MNHNS and CDR2 is SASEGT. The ends were cut back, 3 bases at V and 3 bases at J, with 8 bases in the middle. The CDR3 length is 13 residues.

The chain couples TRBV28 to TRBJ2-7, with D possibly matching TRBD1 (6 bases). Germline V gives CDR1 MDHEN, CDR2 SYDVKM. Trimming shortened V by 7 bases and J by 6 bases, and 13 bases separated the two germline ends. CDR3 length: 12 amino acids. The CDR3 DNA reads as TGTGCCAGCAACAGGGTCCGTTTCGAGCAGTACTTC. Translation: CASNRVRFEQYF.

V gene TRBV6-1 combines with J gene TRBJ2-7, with unresolved D. CDR1 is MNHNS and CDR2 is SASEGT in the germline V gene. The length of the CDR3 is 13 residues. The ends were cut back, 0 bases at V and 6 bases at J, with 9 bases in the middle. The CDR3 DNA reads as TGTGCCAGCAGTGAAGCGGCTCCCCTCGAGCAGTACTTC. Its translation: CASSEAAPLEQYF.

This clonotype occurred a few times. The CDR3 DNA sequence: TGTGCCAGCACCTCAGACCTTAGCAATCAGCCCCAGCATTTT. This translates into CASTSDLSNQPQHF. The chain carries TRBV12-3 or TRBV12-4 and TRBJ1-5; D gene unclear. Trimming removed 7 bases from V and 0 bases from J, with 10 bases in between. The CDR3 consists of 14 residues.

This clonotype was recorded many times. The chain recombines TRBV19 with TRBJ2-7; 15 nucleotides match TRBD2. V was pared by 2 bases and J by 3 bases, with 5 bases of the junction left unmatched. This CDR3 is 17 amino acids long. Germline CDR1 reads LNHDA; CDR2 reads SQIVND (reference sequence). CDR3 loop: CASSILMGLAGGYEQYF. The CDR3 DNA sequence: TGTGCCAGTAGTATACTGATGGGACTAGCGGGAGGCTACGAGCAGTACTTC.